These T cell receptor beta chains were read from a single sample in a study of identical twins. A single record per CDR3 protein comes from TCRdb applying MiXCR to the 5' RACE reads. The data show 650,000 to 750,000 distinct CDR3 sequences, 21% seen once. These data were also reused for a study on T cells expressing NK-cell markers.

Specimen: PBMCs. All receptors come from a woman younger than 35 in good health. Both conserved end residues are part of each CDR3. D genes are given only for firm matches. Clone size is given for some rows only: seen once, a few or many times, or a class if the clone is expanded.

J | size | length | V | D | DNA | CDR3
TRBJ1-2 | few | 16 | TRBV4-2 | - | TGTGCCAGCAGCCAAGATTGGGGGACGACTAACTATGGCTACACCTTC | CASSQDWGTTNYGYTF
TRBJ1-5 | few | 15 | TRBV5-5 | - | TGTGCCAGCAGCTTGGAGGGACACCCTACTCAGCCCCAGCATTTT | CASSLEGHPTQPQHF
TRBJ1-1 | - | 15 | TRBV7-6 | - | TGTGCCAGCAGCTTAAACGGGGCAACGAACACTGAAGCTTTCTTT | CASSLNGATNTEAFF
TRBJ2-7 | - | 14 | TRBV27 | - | TGTGCCAGCAGTTTGGCTGGAATCCCCTACGAGCAGTACTTC | CASSLAGIPYEQYF
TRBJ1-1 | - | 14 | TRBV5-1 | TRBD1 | TGCGCCAGCAGCGCGGGGACAGGTGAAACTGAAGCTTTCTTT | CASSAGTGETEAFF
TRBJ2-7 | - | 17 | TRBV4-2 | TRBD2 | TGTGCCAGCAGCCAACCCGCCGGGACTAGCGGGAGCTACGAGCAGTACTTC | CASSQPAGTSGSYEQYF
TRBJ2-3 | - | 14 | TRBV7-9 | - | TGTGCCAGCAGCTTAGTCGGGTCCGCAGATACGCAGTATTTT | CASSLVGSADTQYF
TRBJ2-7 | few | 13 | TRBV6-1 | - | TGTGCCTACGACGCGGGCAACGGGTACGAGCAGTACTTC | CAYDAGNGYEQYF
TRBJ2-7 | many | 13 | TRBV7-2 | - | TGTGCCAGCAGCTCCGGACGGAATTACGAGCAGTACTTC | CASSSGRNYEQYF
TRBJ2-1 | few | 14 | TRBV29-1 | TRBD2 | TGCAGCGTTGAACGTCTAGCGGGGATGAATGAGCAGTTCTTC | CSVERLAGMNEQFF
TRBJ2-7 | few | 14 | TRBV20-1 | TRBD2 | TGCAGTGCTAGGCCCGGGACTAGTGGGTACGAGCAGTACTTC | CSARPGTSGYEQYF
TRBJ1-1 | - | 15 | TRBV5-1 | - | TGCGCCAGCAGCTTGGTCCAGGGAGTAGGCACTGAAGCTTTCTTT | CASSLVQGVGTEAFF
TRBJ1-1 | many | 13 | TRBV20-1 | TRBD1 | TGCAGTGCTAGATACCAGGGGGCTAATGAAGCTTTCTTT | CSARYQGANEAFF
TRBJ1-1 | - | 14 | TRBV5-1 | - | TGCGCCAGCAGCTTTGCGGGGGCGAGGACTGAAGCTTTCTTT | CASSFAGARTEAFF
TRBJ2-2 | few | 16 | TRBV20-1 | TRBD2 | TGCAGTGCACTGGGACTAGCCTCAACGAACACCGGGGAGCTGTTTTTT | CSALGLASTNTGELFF
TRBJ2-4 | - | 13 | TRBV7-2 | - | TGTGCCAGCAGCTTAGAGGTGATAAACATTCAGTACTTC | CASSLEVINIQYF
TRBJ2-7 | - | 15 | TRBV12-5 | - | TGTGCTAGTGGTTCCCAGGGCCGACACCGCGAGGAGCAGTACTTC | CASGSQGRHREEQYF
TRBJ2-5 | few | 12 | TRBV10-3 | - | TGTGCCATCGGTAGTCACCAAGAGACCCAGTACTTC | CAIGSHQETQYF
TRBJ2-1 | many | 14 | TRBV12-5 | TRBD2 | TGTGCTAGCCCCCCGTGGACTAGCTACAATGAGCAGTTCTTC | CASPPWTSYNEQFF
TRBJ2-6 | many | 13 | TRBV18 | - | TGTGCCAGCTCACCGGGACCGGGCAACGTCCTGACTTTC | CASSPGPGNVLTF
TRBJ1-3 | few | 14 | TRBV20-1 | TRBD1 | TGCAGTGCTAGTAAGGGGGCCTCTGGAAACACCATATATTTT | CSASKGASGNTIYF
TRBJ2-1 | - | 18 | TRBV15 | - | TGTGCCACCAGCAGAACTGACGTCGAGAGACTCCGATACAATGAGCAGTTCTTC | CATSRTDVERLRYNEQFF
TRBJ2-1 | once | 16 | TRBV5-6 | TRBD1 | TGTGCCAGCAGCTTCGGTCCCGGGACAGGGCAGAATGAGCAGTTCTTC | CASSFGPGTGQNEQFF
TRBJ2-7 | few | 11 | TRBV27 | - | TGTGCCAGCGGCAGGATCTACGAGCAGTACTTC | CASGRIYEQYF
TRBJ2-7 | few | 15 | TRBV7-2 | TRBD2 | TGTGCCAGCAGCTTACTACTAGCGGGACCCTACGAGCAGTACTTC | CASSLLLAGPYEQYF
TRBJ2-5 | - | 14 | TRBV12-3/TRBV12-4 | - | TGTGCCAGCAGTCTATTGAGGGTTGGCGAGACCCAGTACTTC | CASSLLRVGETQYF
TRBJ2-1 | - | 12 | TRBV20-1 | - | TGCAGTGTACGGCCATCTTACAATGAGCAGTTCTTC | CSVRPSYNEQFF
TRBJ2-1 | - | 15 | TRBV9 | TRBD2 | TGTGCCAGCAGCCAAACTAGCGGGAGGGCCGATGAGCAGTTCTTC | CASSQTSGRADEQFF
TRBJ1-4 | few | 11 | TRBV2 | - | TGTGCCAGCAAAGGAAATGAAAAACTGTTTTTT | CASKGNEKLFF
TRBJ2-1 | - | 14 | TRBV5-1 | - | TGCGCCAGCAGCTGGGCCGGGGGTGTCAATGAGCAGTTCTTC | CASSWAGGVNEQFF
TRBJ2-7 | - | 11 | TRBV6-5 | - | TGTGCCAGCAGCTCACACTACCAGCAGTACTTC | CASSSHYQQYF
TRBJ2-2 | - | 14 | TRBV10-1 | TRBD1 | TGCGCCAGCAGTGCGACAGGGAGCACCGGGGAGCTGTTTTTT | CASSATGSTGELFF
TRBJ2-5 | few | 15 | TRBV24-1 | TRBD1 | TGTGCCACCAGTGATACCAGGGACAGCCAAGAGACCCAGTACTTC | CATSDTRDSQETQYF
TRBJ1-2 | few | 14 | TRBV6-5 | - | TGTGCCAGCAGTTATGGGTCACGGGGAGAAGGCTACACCTTC | CASSYGSRGEGYTF
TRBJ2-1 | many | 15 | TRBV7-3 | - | TGTGCCAGCAGCTTAACTAGCGAGCCTTGGGATGAGCAGTTCTTC | CASSLTSEPWDEQFF
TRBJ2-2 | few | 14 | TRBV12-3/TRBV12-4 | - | TGTGCCAGCAGTTTAGGTGGGCCCACCGGGGAGCTGTTTTTT | CASSLGGPTGELFF
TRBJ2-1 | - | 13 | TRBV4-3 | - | TGCGCCAGCAGCCAAGATGTTAGCTGGGAGCAGTTCTTC | CASSQDVSWEQFF
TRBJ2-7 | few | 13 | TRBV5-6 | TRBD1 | TGTGCCAGCAGCCAGACAGGGGGTCGGGAGCAGTACTTC | CASSQTGGREQYF
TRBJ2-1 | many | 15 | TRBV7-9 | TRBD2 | TGTGCCAGCACCCGCCTAGCGGGGTCCTACAATGAGCAGTTCTTC | CASTRLAGSYNEQFF
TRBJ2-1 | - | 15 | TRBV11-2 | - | TGCGCCAGCAGCCCGGCGGGACTGCCTTACAATGAGCAGTTCTTC | CASSPAGLPYNEQFF
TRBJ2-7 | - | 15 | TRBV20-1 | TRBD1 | TGCAGTGCTAGACTCCCCGGGACAGGGGTAGGCGAGCAGTACTTC | CSARLPGTGVGEQYF
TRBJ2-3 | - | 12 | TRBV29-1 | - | TGCAGCGTTTTAGAGTACACAGATACGCAGTATTTT | CSVLEYTDTQYF
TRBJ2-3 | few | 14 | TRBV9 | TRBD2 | TGTGCCAGCAGCGTCCGGACTAGCGCAGATACGCAGTATTTT | CASSVRTSADTQYF
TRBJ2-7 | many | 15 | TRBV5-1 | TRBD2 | TGCGCCAGCAGCTTGCCTAGCGGGGGGCCGGACGAGCAGTACTTC | CASSLPSGGPDEQYF